This entry lists 15 T cell receptor beta chains sequenced from one sample in a study of T cell responses to AZD1222 COVID-19 vaccine. Repertoires were generated with immunoSEQ multiplex PCR, while TCRdb's copy carries only in-frame clones and drops some. Of roughly 93,000 clones in the sample, approximately 86% were seen once. The sequenced sample was peripheral blood, obtained on day 0 of AZD1222 vaccination. The receptors were sampled from an adult in good health.

The J gene is TRBJ2-7, the V gene TRBV30; D gene unclear. Germline CDR1 is GTSNPN and CDR2 is SVGIG (reference sequence). The CDR3 totals 14 residues. V was shortened by 2 bases and J by 0 bases, with 11 bases between the two germline ends. CDR3 DNA sequence: TGTGCCTGGAGTTTCGTTCAGTTCTCCTACGAGCAGTACTTC. It encodes CAWSFVQFSYEQYF. The full variable domain, in which reference TRBV30 and TRBJ2-7 provide the parts outside the CDR3, is SQTIHQWPATLVQPVGSPLSLECTVEGTSNPNLYWYRQAAGRGLQLLFYSVGIGQISSEVPQNLSASRPQDRQFILSSKKLLLSDSGFYLCAWSFVQFSYEQYFGPGTRLTVT.

The V and J genes are TRBV23-1 and TRBJ1-6; a weak D match, TRBD1 (5 bases). TRBV23-1 is an ORF, and what it does is uncertain. The CDR3 extends over 17 amino acids. The V end was cut by 0 bases, the J end by 4 bases, with 13 bases between. The CDR3 loop is CASSQSAPQGYNSPLHF. As DNA, the CDR3 is TGCGCCAGCAGTCAATCGGCCCCGCAGGGTTATAATTCACCCCTCCACTTT.

The chain uses TRBV5-1 and TRBJ1-1; unclear D gene. The CDR3 sequence is 14 residues long. The ends were cut back, 4 bases at V and 1 base at J, with 11 bases in the middle. Germline V gives CDR1 SGHRS, CDR2 YFSETQ. The CDR3 DNA follows: TGCGCCAGCAGCCCCCAGGCGTCGAACACTGAAGCTTTCTTT. Protein sequence: CASSPQASNTEAFF.

This clone showed up just once. The chain employs TRBV2 and TRBJ2-7; a weak D match, TRBD2 (6 bases). Per germline, CDR1 SNHLY and CDR2 FYNNEI. The CDR3 covers 14 residues. V was clipped by 7 bases and J by 1 base, with 14 bases between them. CDR3 in DNA: TGTGCCAGCACAGTAACTAGCCGGTCCTACGAGCAGTACTTC. It translates to CASTVTSRSYEQYF.

The V and J genes are TRBV5-1 and TRBJ2-5; D unclear. The CDR3 length is 17 residues. Germline values: CDR1 SGHRS, CDR2 YFSETQ. V was cut by 4 bases and J by 2 bases, with 21 bases left in between. The CDR3 coding sequence is TGCGCCAGCAGCGGAGACACGACCAGAACCTTTCAAGAGACCCAGTACTTC. Translating it yields CASSGDTTRTFQETQYF.

The rearrangement uses TRBV30 and TRBJ1-6, with TRBD1 identical over 9 bases. CDR1 GTSNPN and CDR2 SVGIG come from the germline V gene (reference sequence). Germline trimming cut 2 bases from V and 8 bases from J; bases unmatched to any gene: 1. This CDR3 region has 13 residues. The CDR3 bases are TGTGCCTGGAGTAGACAGGGGGATTCACCCCTCCACTTT. Residues: CAWSRQGDSPLHF.

This CDR3 reads CASSPQTSSYNSPLHF. DNA of the CDR3: TGTGCCAGCAGCCCCCAAACGAGCTCCTATAATTCACCCCTCCACTTT. The chain employs TRBV27 and TRBJ1-6; no firm D call. This CDR3 spans 16 amino acids. V was cut by 6 bases and J by 0 bases, with 12 bases left in between. CDR1 and CDR2 (germline): MNHEY, SMNVEV (reference sequence).

V gene TRBV15 combines with J gene TRBJ1-5, with 7 bases lining up with TRBD1. Germline V gene sequence: CDR1 LNHNV, CDR2 YYDKDF (reference sequence). The CDR3 has 15 residues. Trimming took 0 bases from V and 9 from J; bases not matched to a gene: 8. The CDR3 region has the DNA TGTGCCACCAGCAGAGATGGGACAGCACCTCGGCCCCAGCATTTT. It is translated as CATSRDGTAPRPQHF. Using reference TRBV15 and TRBJ1-5 for the parts outside the CDR3, the full variable domain is DAMVIQNPRYQVTQFGKPVTLSCSQTLNHNVMYWYQQKSSQAPKLLFHYYDKDFNNEADTPDNFQSRRPNTSFCFLDIRSPGLGDTAMYLCATSRDGTAPRPQHFGDGTRLSIL.

This chain uses TRBV9 with TRBJ1-1; 11 bases are a match to TRBD1. The CDR3 totals 15 residues. J gave up 1 base and V 4 bases, and 3 bases lay outside the gene matches. Germline CDR1 is SGDLS and CDR2 is YYNGEE. DNA for the CDR3: TGTGCCAGCAGCTCGGGACAGGGGGGGAACACTGAAGCTTTCTTT. This gives the protein CASSSGQGGNTEAFF. Drawing the rest from reference TRBV9 and TRBJ1-1, the complete variable domain is DSGVTQTPKHLITATGQRVTLRCSPRSGDLSVYWYQQSLDQGLQFLIQYYNGEERAKGNILERFSAQQFPDLHSELNLSSLELGDSALYFCASSSGQGGNTEAFFGQGTRLTVV.

V is TRBV2 and J is TRBJ2-7; a weak D match, TRBD2 (5 bases). Deletions cut 6 bases from V and 4 bases from J, with 19 bases between. Per the germline V gene, CDR1 is SNHLY and CDR2 is FYNNEI. This CDR3 contains 15 residues. In nucleotides, the CDR3 is TGTGCCAGCAGGGAGGCTTTCCCGACCCTTTACGAGCAGTACTTC. Translated, it gives CASREAFPTLYEQYF.

This rearrangement joins TRBV11-2 to TRBJ1-6, with unresolved D. Germline loops: CDR1 SGHAT, CDR2 FQNNGV. The CDR3 has 16 amino acids. Trimming took off 5 bases at V and 8 bases at J, with 19 bases between the two ends. DNA of the CDR3: TGTGCCAGCAGCACCGACCTGCTTTGGGTTGATTCACCCCTCCACTTT. Amino acid sequence: CASSTDLLWVDSPLHF.

The chain links TRBV9 to TRBJ2-5; maybe TRBD2 (6 bases). The CDR3 extends over 15 amino acids. Germline V gene data show CDR1 as SGDLS and CDR2 as YYNGEE. Trimming took off 3 bases at V and 6 bases at J, with 18 bases between the two ends. The CDR3 region has the DNA TGTGCCAGCAGCGCCGGGACTCCCGGGAGTAAGACCCAGTACTTC. Encoded protein: CASSAGTPGSKTQYF.

The rearrangement links TRBV12-5 to TRBJ2-3, with TRBD1 matching 7 bases. The CDR3 spans 14 residues. V gave up 5 bases and J gave up 2 bases; unmatched junction bases: 4. Germline CDR1 LGHNT, CDR2 FRNRAP. The CDR3 sequence is CASGIGQDTDTQYF. CDR3 coding DNA: TGTGCTAGTGGTATAGGACAGGACACAGATACGCAGTATTTT.

In this sample, this clone turned up a few times. The V call is TRBV25-1, the J call TRBJ1-2; possibly TRBD1 for D (5 bases). The length of the CDR3 is 14 residues. CDR1 and CDR2 from the germline V gene are MGHDK and SYGVNS. V gave up 1 base and J gave up 6 bases, with 12 bases separating them. The CDR3: CASSEWSRDNGYTF. As DNA, the CDR3 is TGTGCCAGCAGTGAATGGAGCAGGGATAATGGCTACACCTTC.

The CDR3 loop is CASKAGLGTEAFF. CDR3 in DNA: TGTGCCAGTAAAGCAGGGTTGGGCACTGAAGCTTTCTTT. The J gene is TRBJ1-1, the V gene TRBV19; possibly TRBD1 for D (5 bases). Per germline, CDR1 LNHDA and CDR2 SQIVND (reference sequence). This CDR3 is built from 13 residues. V lost 7 bases and J 4 bases, leaving 13 bases between the germline ends.